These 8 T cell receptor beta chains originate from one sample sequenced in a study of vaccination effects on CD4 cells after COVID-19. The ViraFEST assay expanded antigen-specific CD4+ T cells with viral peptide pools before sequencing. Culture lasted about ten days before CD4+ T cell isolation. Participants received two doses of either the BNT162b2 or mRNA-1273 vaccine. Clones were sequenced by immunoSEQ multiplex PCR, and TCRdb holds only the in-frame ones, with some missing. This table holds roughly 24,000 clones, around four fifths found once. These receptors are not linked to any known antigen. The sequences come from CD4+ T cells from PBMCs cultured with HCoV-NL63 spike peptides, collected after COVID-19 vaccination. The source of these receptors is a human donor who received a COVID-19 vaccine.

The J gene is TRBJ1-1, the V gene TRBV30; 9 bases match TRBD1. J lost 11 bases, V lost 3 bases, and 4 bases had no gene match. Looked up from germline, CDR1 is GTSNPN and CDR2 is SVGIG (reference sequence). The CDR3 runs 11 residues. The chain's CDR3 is CAWRQGARAFF. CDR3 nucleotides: TGTGCCTGGAGACAGGGGGCACGGGCTTTCTTT.

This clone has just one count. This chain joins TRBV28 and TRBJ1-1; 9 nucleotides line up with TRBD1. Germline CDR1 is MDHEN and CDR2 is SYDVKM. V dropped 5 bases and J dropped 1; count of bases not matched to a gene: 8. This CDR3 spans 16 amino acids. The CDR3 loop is CASSPTGGRRNTEAFF. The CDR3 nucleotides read TGTGCCAGCAGTCCGACAGGGGGGCGAAGGAACACTGAAGCTTTCTTT.

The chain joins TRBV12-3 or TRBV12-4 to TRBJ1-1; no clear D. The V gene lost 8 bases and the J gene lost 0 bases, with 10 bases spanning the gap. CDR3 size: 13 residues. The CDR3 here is CASRRAMNTEAFF. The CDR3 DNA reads TGTGCCAGCCGAAGGGCGATGAACACTGAAGCTTTCTTT.

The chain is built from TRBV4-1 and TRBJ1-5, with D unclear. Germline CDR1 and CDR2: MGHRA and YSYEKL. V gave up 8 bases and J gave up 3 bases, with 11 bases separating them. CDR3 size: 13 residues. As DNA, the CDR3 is TGCGCCAGCGCGACGGTATCCAATCAGCCCCAGCATTTT. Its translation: CASATVSNQPQHF.

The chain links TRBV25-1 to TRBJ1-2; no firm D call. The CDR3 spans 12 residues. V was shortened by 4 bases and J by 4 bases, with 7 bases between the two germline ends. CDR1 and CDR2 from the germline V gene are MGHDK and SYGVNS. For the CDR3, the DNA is TGTGCCAGCAGTGGCCCGAGCTATGGCTACACCTTC. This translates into CASSGPSYGYTF.

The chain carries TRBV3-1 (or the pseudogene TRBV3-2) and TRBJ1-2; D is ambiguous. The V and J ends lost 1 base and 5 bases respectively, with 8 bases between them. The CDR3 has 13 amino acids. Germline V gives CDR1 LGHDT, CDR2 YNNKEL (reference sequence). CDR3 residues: CASSQVERYGYTF. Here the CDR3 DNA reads TGTGCCAGCAGCCAAGTCGAGAGATATGGCTACACCTTC.

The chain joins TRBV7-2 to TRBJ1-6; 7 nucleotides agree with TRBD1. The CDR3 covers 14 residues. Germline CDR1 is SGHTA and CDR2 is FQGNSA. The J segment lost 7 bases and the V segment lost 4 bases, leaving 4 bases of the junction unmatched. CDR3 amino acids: CASSSMDRNSPLHF. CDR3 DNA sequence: TGTGCCAGCAGCTCGATGGACAGGAATTCACCCCTCCACTTT. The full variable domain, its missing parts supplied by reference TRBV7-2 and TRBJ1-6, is GAGVSQSPSNKVTEKGKDVELRCDPISGHTALYWYRQSLGQGLEFLIYFQGNSAPDKSGLPSDRFSAERTGGSVSTLTIQRTQQEDSAVYLCASSSMDRNSPLHFGNGTRLTVT.

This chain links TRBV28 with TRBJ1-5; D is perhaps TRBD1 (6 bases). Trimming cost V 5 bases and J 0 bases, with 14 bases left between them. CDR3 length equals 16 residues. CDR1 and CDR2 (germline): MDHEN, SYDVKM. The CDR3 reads CASSVGGIYSNQPQHF. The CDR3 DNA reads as TGTGCCAGCAGTGTAGGGGGGATCTATAGCAATCAGCCCCAGCATTTT.